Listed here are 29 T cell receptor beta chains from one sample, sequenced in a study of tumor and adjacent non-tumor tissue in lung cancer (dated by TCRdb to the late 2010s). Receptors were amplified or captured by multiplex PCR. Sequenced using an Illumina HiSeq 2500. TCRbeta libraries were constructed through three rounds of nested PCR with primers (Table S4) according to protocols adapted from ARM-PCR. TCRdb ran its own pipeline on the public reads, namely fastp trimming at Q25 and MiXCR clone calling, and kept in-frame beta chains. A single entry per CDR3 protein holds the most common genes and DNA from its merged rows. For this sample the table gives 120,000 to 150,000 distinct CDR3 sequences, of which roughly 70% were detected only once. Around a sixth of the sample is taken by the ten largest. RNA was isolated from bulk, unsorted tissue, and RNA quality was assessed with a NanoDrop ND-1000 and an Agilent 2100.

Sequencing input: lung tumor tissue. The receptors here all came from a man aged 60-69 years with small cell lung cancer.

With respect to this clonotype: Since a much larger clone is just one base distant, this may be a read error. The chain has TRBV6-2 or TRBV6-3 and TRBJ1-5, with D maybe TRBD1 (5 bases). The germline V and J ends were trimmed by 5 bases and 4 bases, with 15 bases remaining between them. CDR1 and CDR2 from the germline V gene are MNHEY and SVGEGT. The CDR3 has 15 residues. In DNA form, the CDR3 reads TGTGCCAGCAGTAATCTCCAGGGTGTAAATCAGCCCCAGCATTTT. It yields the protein CASSNLQGVNQPQHF.

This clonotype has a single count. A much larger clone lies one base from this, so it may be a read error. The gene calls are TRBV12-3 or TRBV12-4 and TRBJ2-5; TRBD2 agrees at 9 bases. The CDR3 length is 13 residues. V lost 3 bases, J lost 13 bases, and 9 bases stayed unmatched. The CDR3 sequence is CASSLGSGRSPYF. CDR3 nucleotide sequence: TGTGCCAGCAGTTTGGGGAGCGGGAGGTCCCCGTACTTC.

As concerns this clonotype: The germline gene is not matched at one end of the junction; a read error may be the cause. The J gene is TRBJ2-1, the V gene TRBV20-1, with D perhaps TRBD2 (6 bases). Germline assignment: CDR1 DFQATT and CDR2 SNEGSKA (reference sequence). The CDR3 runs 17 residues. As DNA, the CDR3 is TGCAGTACTAGAGATGTCGGGGCGGGACGAATTGGGGATGAGCAGTTCTTC. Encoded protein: CSTRDVGAGRIGDEQFF.

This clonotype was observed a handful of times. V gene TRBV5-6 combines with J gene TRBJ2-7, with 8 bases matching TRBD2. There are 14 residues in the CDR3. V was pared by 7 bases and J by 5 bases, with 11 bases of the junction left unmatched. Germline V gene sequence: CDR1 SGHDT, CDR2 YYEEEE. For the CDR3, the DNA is TGTGCCAGCGGAAAATTAGCGGGAACGGACGAGCAGTACGTC. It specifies CASGKLAGTDEQYV.

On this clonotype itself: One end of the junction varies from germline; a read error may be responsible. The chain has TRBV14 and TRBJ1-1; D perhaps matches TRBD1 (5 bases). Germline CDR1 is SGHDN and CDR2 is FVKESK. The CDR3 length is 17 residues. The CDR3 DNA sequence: TGTTCCAGCAGCCAATCGATAGGCGGGAGGGGAAACACTGAAGCTTTCTTT. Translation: CSSSQSIGGRGNTEAFF. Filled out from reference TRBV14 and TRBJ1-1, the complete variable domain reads EAGVTQFPSHSVIEKGQTVTLRCDPISGHDNLYWYRRVMGKEIKFLLHFVKESKQDESGMPNNRFLAERTGGTYSTLKVQPAELEDSGVYFCSSSQSIGGRGNTEAFFGQGTRLTVV.

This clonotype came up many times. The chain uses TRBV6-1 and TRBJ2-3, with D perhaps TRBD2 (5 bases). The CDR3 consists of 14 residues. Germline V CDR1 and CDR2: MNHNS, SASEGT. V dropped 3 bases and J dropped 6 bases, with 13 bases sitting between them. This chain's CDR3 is CASSDVGDADTQYF. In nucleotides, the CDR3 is TGTGCCAGCAGTGACGTCGGGGATGCCGATACGCAGTATTTT.

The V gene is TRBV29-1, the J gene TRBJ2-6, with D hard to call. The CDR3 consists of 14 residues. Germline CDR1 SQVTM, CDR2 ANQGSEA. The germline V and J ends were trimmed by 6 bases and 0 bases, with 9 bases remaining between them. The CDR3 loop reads CSVRLSSGANVLTF. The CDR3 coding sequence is TGCAGCGTCCGACTGAGCTCTGGGGCCAACGTCCTGACTTTC.

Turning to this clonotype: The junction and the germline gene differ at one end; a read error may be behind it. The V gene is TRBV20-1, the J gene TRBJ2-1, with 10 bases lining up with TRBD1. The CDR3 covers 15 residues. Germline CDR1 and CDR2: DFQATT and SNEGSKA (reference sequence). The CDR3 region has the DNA TGCAGTGCTAGGGGCCGGGACAGGGGCTATAATGGGCAGTTCTTC. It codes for CSARGRDRGYNGQFF.

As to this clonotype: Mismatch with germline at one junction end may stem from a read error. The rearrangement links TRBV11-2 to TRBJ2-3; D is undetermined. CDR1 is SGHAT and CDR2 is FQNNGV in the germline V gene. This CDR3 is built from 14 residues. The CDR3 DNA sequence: TGTGCCAGCAGCTTAGATTTTCTCAGTGAGGCGCAGTTTTTT. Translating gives CASSLDFLSEAQFF.

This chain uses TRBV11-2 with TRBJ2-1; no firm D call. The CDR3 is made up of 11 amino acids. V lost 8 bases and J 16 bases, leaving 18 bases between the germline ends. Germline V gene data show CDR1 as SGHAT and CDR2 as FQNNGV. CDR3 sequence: CASGPQGRHFF. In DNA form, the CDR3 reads TGTGCCAGCGGCCCGCAAGGAAGGCACTTCTTC.

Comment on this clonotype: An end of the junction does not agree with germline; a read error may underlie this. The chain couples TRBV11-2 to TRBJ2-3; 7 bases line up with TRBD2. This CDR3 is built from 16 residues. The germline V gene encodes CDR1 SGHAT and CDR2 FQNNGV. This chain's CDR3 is CASSPTTGRATDKQYF. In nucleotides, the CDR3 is TGTGCAAGCAGCCCGACCACGGGGAGGGCGACAGATAAGCAGTATTTT.

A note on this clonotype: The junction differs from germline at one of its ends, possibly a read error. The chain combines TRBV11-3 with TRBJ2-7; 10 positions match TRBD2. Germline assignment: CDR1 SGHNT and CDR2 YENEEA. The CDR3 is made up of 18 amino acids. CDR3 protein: CTSSPRVAGGSWAYEQYF. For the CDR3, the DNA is TGTACCAGCAGCCCTAGAGTAGCGGGAGGAAGTTGGGCCTACGAGCAGTACTTC.

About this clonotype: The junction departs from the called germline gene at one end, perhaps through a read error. The CDR3: CGSSVRGGAFNEQFF. Written as DNA, the CDR3 is TGTGGCAGCAGCGTTCGAGGGGGAGCTTTCAATGAGCAGTTCTTC. The chain couples TRBV11-2 to TRBJ2-1; D is perhaps TRBD1 (6 bases). Germline V gene sequence: CDR1 SGHAT, CDR2 FQNNGV. The CDR3 is 15 residues long.

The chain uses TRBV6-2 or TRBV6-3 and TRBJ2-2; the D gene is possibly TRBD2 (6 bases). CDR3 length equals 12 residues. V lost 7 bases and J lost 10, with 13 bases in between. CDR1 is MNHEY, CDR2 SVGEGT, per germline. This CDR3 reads CASNSLAVELFF. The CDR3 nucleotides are TGTGCCAGCAATTCACTAGCCGTGGAGCTGTTTTTT.

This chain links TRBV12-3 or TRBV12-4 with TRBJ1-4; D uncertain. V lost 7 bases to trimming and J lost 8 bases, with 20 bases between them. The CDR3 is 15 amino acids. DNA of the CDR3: TGTGCCAGCATTCACCTTGAGCGGATCAGGGAAAAACTGTTTTTT. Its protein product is CASIHLERIREKLFF.

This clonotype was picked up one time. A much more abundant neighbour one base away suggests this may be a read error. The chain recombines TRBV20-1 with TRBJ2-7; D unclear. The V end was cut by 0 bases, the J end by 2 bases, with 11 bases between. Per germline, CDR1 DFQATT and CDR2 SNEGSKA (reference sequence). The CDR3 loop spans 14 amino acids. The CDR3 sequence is CSARDLQSPYEQYF. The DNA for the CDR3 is TGCAGTGCTAGAGACCTGCAGTCCCCCTACGAGCAGTACTTC.

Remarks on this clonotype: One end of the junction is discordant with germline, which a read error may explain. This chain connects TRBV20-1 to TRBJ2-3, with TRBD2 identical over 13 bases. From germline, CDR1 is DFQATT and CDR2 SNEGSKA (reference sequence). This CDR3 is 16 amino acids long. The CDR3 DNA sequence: TGCAATGCTAGGGATTTGGGACTAGCGGGAACAGATACGCAGTATTTT. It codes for CNARDLGLAGTDTQYF.

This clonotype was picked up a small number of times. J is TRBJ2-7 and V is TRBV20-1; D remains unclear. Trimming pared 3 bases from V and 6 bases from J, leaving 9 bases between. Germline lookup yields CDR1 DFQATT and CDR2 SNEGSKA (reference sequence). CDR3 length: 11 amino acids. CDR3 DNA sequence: TGCAGTGCTAGTAGGAATGGCGAGCAGTACGTC. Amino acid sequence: CSASRNGEQYV.

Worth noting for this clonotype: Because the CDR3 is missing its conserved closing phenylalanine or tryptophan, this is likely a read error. CDR3 sequence (DNA): TGTGCCAGCAGTTTAGTGGGGGGGCAGCGCAATGAGCAGTTCTTA. Its protein product is CASSLVGGQRNEQFL. The chain carries TRBV7-8 and TRBJ2-1, with a possible D match to TRBD2 (7 bases). The CDR3 covers 15 residues. CDR1 and CDR2 from the germline V gene are SGHVS and FQNEAQ.

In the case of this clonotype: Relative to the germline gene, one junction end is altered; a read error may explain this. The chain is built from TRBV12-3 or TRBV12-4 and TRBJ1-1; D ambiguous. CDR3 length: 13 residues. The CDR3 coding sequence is TGTGCCAGCAGCTATCAGTCGAACAGTGAAGCTTTCTTT. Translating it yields CASSYQSNSEAFF.

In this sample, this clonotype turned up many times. The CDR3 coding sequence is TGTGCCAGCAGTTACTCGAGAGCGACTAGTTACGAGCAGTACTTC. Its protein product is CASSYSRATSYEQYF. The rearrangement uses TRBV6-5 and TRBJ2-7, with a weak D call TRBD2 (6 bases). V lost 0 bases, J lost 4 bases, and 13 bases lay in between. This CDR3 comprises 15 residues. Germline CDR1 and CDR2: MNHEY and SVGAGI.

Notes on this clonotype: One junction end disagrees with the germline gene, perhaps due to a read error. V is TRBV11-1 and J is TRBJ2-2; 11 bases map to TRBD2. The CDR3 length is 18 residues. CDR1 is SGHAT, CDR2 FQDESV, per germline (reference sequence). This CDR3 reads CASGHGRLAGGGTGELLF. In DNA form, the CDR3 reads TGTGCCAGCGGCCACGGCCGGTTAGCGGGAGGGGGCACCGGGGAGCTGTTATTT.

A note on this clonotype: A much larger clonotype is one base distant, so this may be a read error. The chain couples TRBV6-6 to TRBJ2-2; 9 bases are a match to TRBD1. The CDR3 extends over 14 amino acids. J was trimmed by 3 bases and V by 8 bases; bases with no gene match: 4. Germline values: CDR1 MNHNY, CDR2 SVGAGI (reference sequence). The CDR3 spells CASCRQGDTGELFF. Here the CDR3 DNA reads TGTGCCAGCTGTAGACAGGGGGACACCGGGGAGCTGTTTTTT.

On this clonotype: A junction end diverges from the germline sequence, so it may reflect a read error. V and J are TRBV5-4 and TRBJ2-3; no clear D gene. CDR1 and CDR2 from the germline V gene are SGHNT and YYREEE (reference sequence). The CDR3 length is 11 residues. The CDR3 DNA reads TGTGCCAACAGCTTCGCAGATATGCAGTATTTT. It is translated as CANSFADMQYF.

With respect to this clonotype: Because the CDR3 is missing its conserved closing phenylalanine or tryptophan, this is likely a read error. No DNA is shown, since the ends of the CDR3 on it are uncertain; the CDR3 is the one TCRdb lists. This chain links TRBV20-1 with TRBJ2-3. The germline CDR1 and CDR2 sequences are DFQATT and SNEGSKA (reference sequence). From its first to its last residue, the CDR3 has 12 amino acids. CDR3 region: CSAINRGYTRYL.

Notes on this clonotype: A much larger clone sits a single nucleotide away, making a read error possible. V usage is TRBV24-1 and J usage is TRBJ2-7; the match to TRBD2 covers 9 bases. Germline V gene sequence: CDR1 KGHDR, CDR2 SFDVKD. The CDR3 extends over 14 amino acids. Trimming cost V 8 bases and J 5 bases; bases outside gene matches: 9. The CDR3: CATNEASGKDEQYF. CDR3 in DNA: TGTGCCACCAATGAGGCTAGCGGGAAGGACGAGCAGTACTTC.

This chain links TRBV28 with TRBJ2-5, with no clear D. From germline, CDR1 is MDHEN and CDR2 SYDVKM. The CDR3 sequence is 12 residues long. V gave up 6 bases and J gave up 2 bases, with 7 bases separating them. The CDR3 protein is CASRQDQETQYF. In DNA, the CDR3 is TGTGCCAGCAGGCAGGATCAAGAGACCCAGTACTTC.

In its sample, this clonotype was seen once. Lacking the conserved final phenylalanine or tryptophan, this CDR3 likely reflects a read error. The CDR3 DNA reads as TGTGCCTGGAGCTTAGCGGGAGGGCCATCGGATGGGCAGTTCTTG. Translated, it gives CAWSLAGGPSDGQFL. The chain has TRBV30 and TRBJ2-1; 11 bases map to TRBD2. CDR1 is GTSNPN, CDR2 SVGIG, per germline (reference sequence). Trimming took 3 bases from V and 12 from J; bases not matched to a gene: 13. The CDR3 runs to 15 residues.

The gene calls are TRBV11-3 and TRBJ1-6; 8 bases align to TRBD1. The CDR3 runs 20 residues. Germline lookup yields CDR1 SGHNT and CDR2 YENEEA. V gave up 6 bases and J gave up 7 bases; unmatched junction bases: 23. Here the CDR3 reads CASSQHLDRVSTRTNSPLHF. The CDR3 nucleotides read TGTGCCAGCAGTCAGCATCTGGACAGGGTCTCCACTCGAACAAATTCACCCCTCCACTTT.